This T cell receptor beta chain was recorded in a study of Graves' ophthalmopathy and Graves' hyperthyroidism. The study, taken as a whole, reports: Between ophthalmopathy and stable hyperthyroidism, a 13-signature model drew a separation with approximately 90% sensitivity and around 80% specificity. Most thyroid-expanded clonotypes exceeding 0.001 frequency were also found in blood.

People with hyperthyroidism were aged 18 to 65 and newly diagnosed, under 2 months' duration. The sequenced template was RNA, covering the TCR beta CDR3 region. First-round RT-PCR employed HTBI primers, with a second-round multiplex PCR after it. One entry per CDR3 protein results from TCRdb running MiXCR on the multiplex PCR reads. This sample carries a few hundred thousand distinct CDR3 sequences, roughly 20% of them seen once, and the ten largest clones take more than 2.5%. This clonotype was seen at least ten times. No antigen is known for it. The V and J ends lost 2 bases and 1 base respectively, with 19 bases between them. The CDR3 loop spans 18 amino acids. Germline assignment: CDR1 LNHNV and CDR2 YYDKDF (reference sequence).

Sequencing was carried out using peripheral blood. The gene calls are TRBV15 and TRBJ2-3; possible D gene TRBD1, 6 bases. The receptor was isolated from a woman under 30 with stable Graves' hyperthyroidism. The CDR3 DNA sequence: TGTGCCACCAGCAGAATTGACAGGTTGGAACCCGGCACAGATACGCAGTATTTT. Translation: CATSRIDRLEPGTDTQYF.